This T cell receptor beta chain was retrieved from a study of cytomegalovirus exposure and HLA in healthy donors. Looked up from germline, CDR1 is SEHNR and CDR2 is FQNEAQ (reference sequence). The germline V and J ends were trimmed by 4 bases and 3 bases, with 13 bases remaining between them. This CDR3 is built from 14 residues. PCR was performed using 60 Vbeta and 13 Jbeta primers. Clones were sequenced by immunoSEQ multiplex PCR, and TCRdb holds only the in-frame ones, with some missing. The table lists about 160,000 clones, approximately 72% of them singletons. The sequence was collected from a female donor in good health and CMV-seronegative. This chain links TRBV7-9 with TRBJ2-7; possible D gene TRBD2, 5 bases. Sequenced input: PBMCs. CDR3 sequence: CASSSDLGVYEQYF. DNA of the CDR3: TGTGCCAGCAGCTCAGACCTGGGAGTCTACGAGCAGTACTTC.